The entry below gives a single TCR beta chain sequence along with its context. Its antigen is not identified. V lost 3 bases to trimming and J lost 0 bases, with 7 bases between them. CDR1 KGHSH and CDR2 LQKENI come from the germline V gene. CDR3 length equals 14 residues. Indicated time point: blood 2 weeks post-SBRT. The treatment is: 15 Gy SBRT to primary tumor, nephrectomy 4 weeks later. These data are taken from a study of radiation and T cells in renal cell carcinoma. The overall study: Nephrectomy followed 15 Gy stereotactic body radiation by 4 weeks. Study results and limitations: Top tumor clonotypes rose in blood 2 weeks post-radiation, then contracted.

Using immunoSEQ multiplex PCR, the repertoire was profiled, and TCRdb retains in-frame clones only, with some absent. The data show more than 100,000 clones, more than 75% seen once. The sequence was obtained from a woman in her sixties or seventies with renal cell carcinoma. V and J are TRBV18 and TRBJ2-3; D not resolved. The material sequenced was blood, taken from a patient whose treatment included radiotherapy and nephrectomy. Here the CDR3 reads CASSPIKSTDTQYF. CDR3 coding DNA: TGTGCCAGCTCACCGATAAAAAGCACAGATACGCAGTATTTT.